These 12 T cell receptor beta chains were all obtained from the same sample, sequenced in a study of blood T cell repertoires in COVID-19. Data came from immunoSEQ multiplex PCR; TCRdb stores just in-frame clones and leaves some out. The repertoire holds around 250,000 clones, more than 75% seen once, with roughly a sixth in the top ten. The specimen sequenced was PBMCs or T cells enriched from blood (not recorded which). All receptors come from a man between 18 and 29 years old who had recovered from COVID-19.

This clone has only a few counts. The CDR3 protein is CASSLVSGTSNNEQFF. The CDR3 bases are TGTGCCAGCAGCTTAGTTTCCGGGACTAGCAACAATGAGCAGTTCTTC. The chain uses TRBV7-9 and TRBJ2-1, with TRBD2 matching 9 bases. This CDR3 contains 16 residues. Unmatched junction bases numbered 6, after V lost 1 base and J lost 5 bases. Per germline, CDR1 SEHNR and CDR2 FQNEAQ (reference sequence).

V usage is TRBV5-1 and J usage is TRBJ2-3, with unresolved D. This CDR3 is built from 12 residues. V lost 4 bases to trimming and J lost 5 bases, with 8 bases between them. Germline V gene sequence: CDR1 SGHRS, CDR2 YFSETQ. CDR3 loop: CASSASGDTQYF. The CDR3 bases are TGCGCCAGCAGCGCATCGGGAGATACGCAGTATTTT. Full variable domain (remainder filled in from reference TRBV5-1 and TRBJ2-3): KAGVTQTPRYLIKTRGQQVTLSCSPISGHRSVSWYQQTPGQGLQFLFEYFSETQRNKGNFPGRFSGRQFSNSRSEMNVSTLELGDSALYLCASSASGDTQYFGPGTRLTVL.

The CDR3 here is CASSLGGQGTYGYTF. The CDR3 coding sequence is TGTGCCAGCAGTTTAGGGGGACAGGGAACCTATGGCTACACCTTC. The chain carries TRBV28 and TRBJ1-2; 9 bases match TRBD1. Germline V CDR1 and CDR2: MDHEN, SYDVKM. This CDR3 contains 15 residues. V gave up 2 bases and J gave up 4 bases; unmatched junction bases: 5.

The rearrangement uses TRBV27 and TRBJ2-3; D gene unclear. V was shortened by 5 bases and J by 2 bases, with 11 bases between the two germline ends. Germline V gene lookup returns CDR1 MNHEY and CDR2 SMNVEV (reference sequence). The CDR3 has 14 amino acids. In DNA, the CDR3 is TGTGCCAGCAGTATGAGGCATTCCACAGATACGCAGTATTTT. Protein: CASSMRHSTDTQYF.

V and J are TRBV3-1 (or the pseudogene TRBV3-2) and TRBJ1-3; no firm D call. The V and J ends lost 10 bases and 0 bases respectively, with 7 bases between them. The germline CDR1 and CDR2 sequences are LGHDT and YNNKEL (reference sequence). The CDR3 is 12 amino acids. CDR3 region: CATAGSGNTIYF. DNA of the CDR3: TGTGCCACCGCGGGCTCTGGAAACACCATATATTTT.

This clone occurred once. The V gene is TRBV15, the J gene TRBJ2-7; D is possibly TRBD1 (6 bases). Germline V gene data show CDR1 as LNHNV and CDR2 as YYDKDF (reference sequence). The CDR3 sequence is 14 residues long. V dropped 0 bases and J dropped 3 bases, with 9 bases sitting between them. CDR3 residues: CATSREQGVYEQYF. DNA for the CDR3: TGTGCCACCAGCAGAGAACAGGGAGTCTACGAGCAGTACTTC.

With respect to this clone: A read error may account for a junction end that differs from germline. The genes are TRBV30 and TRBJ1-1; perhaps TRBD1 as D (5 bases). CDR3 length: 14 residues. CDR1 and CDR2 (germline): GTSNPN, SVGIG (reference sequence). The CDR3 sequence is CAWSVEGLKTEAFF. As DNA, the CDR3 is TGTGCCTGGAGTGTGGAGGGGCTGAAAACTGAAGCTTTCTTT.

V gene TRBV28 combines with J gene TRBJ1-5, with D unresolved. V was pared by 1 base and J by 0 bases, with 7 bases between. Germline V lookup: CDR1 MDHEN, CDR2 SYDVKM. The CDR3 has 15 amino acids. Written as DNA, the CDR3 is TGTGCCAGCAGTTTATTACAATCTAGCAATCAGCCCCAGCATTTT. Its translation is CASSLLQSSNQPQHF.

The chain uses TRBV6-5 and TRBJ1-1; D perhaps matches TRBD1 (5 bases). V was clipped by 5 bases and J by 5 bases, with 15 bases between them. Germline V gene lookup returns CDR1 MNHEY and CDR2 SVGAGI. The CDR3 extends over 14 amino acids. Here the CDR3 DNA reads TGTGCCAGCAGTCAGGGAGGGGCGAGGACTGAAGCTTTCTTT. Residues: CASSQGGARTEAFF.

On this clone itself: The same CDR3 is also encoded by other DNA sequences in this sample. V is TRBV5-4 and J is TRBJ2-3; 10 bases map to TRBD2. The CDR3 sequence is 15 residues long. Germline CDR1 SGHNT, CDR2 YYREEE (reference sequence). The junction had 4 bases not matched to a gene; V was cut back by 2 bases and J by 4 bases. The CDR3 DNA sequence: TGTGCCAGCAGCTTTTTAGCGGGAGGCCCAGATACGCAGTATTTT. Residues: CASSFLAGGPDTQYF.

This chain uses TRBV11-2 with TRBJ1-4, with 8 bases fitting TRBD1. Germline values: CDR1 SGHAT, CDR2 FQNNGV. This CDR3 is built from 14 residues. With V trimmed by 5 bases and J by 8 bases, 7 bases remained unmatched. The DNA of the CDR3 is TGTGCCAGCAGCCCGCCGGGACAGGCAGAAAAACTGTTTTTT. Translated, it gives CASSPPGQAEKLFF.

This chain connects TRBV19 to TRBJ2-3; D ambiguous. Germline loops: CDR1 LNHDA, CDR2 SQIVND (reference sequence). The V end was cut by 9 bases, the J end by 0 bases, with 10 bases between. The CDR3 has 13 amino acids. The CDR3 coding sequence is TGTGCCAGCACAGCCTTAAGCACAGATACGCAGTATTTT. It is translated as CASTALSTDTQYF.